This T cell receptor (beta chain) was sequenced in a study of T cells in Graves' hyperthyroidism and ophthalmopathy. Whole-study findings and limits: The model identified upcoming ophthalmopathy a median 6.5 months ahead of onset.

Researchers amplified the TCR beta CDR3 regions from RNA transcripts. TCR CDR3 underwent first-round RT-PCR with the HTBI primer set. TCRdb passed the multiplex PCR reads through MiXCR, listing each CDR3 protein once. The table lists around 480,000 distinct CDR3 sequences, 13% to 15% of them singletons. This clonotype was counted between two and nine times. Its antigen is currently unknown. Germline CDR1 SGHDN, CDR2 FVKESK. The CDR3 is made up of 15 amino acids. V was clipped by 2 bases and J by 4 bases; unmatched bases: 7. Exclusion followed for patients with uncontrolled infection, other autoimmune disease, pregnancy or lactation. Diagnostic assessment was based on clinical symptoms, serum thyroxine and TRAb, thyroid ultrasound and orbital computed tomography.

Sequenced sample: blood. This TCR derives from a woman aged 18-29 years with Graves' hyperthyroidism. J is TRBJ1-2 and V is TRBV14, with TRBD1 matching 7 bases. In DNA, the CDR3 is TGTGCCAGCAGCCAACGACAGGGAGGACCCTATGGCTACACCTTC. Protein product: CASSQRQGGPYGYTF.